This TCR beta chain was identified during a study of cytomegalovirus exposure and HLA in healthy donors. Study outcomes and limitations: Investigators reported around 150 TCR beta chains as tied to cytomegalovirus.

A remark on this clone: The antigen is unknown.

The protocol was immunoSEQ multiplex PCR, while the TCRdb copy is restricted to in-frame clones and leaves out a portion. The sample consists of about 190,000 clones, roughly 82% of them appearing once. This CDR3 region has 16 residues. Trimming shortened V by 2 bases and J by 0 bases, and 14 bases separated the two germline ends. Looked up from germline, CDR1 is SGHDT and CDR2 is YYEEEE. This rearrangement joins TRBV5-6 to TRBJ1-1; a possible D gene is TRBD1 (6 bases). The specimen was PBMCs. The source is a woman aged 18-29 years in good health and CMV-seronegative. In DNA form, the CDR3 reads TGTGCCAGCAGCTTTCGCCAGGGACAAATGAACACTGAAGCTTTCTTT. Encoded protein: CASSFRQGQMNTEAFF.